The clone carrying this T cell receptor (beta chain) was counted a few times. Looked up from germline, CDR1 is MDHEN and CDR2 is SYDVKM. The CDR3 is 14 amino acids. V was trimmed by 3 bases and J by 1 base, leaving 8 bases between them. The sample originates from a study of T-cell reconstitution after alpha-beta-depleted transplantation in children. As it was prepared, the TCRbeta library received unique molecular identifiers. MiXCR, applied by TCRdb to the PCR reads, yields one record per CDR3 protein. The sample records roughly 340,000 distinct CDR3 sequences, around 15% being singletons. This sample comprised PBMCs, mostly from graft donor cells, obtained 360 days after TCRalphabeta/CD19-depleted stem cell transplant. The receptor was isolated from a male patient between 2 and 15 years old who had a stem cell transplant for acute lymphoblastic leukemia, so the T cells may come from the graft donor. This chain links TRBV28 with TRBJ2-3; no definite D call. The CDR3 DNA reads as TGTGCCAGCAGTTTGGAACCCCGCACAGATACGCAGTATTTT. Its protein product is CASSLEPRTDTQYF.